The subject of this entry is one T cell receptor (beta chain). These data come from a study of cytomegalovirus exposure and HLA in healthy donors. Measured with immunoSEQ multiplex PCR; TCRdb has only the in-frame clones, and not every one. Here the sample spans 82,000 or so clones, 85% to 95% being singletons. The V gene's germline CDR1 is SGHRS and CDR2 YFSETQ. This CDR3 has 14 residues. V gave up 4 bases and J gave up 7 bases, with 12 bases separating them. The sample was PBMCs. The receptor was derived from a woman aged 18-29 years in good health and CMV-seronegative. V usage is TRBV5-1 and J usage is TRBJ1-6; TRBD1 is a possible D gene (6 bases). The CDR3 is CASSATGYNSPLHF. The CDR3 nucleotides read TGCGCCAGCAGCGCAACAGGGTACAATTCACCCCTCCACTTT. Looking up the rest from reference TRBV5-1 and TRBJ1-6 gives the full variable domain: KAGVTQTPRYLIKTRGQQVTLSCSPISGHRSVSWYQQTPGQGLQFLFEYFSETQRNKGNFPGRFSGRQFSNSRSEMNVSTLELGDSALYLCASSATGYNSPLHFGNGTRLTVT.